A selection of T cell receptor beta chains follows, all from one sample in a study of identical twins. TCRdb re-called the 5' RACE reads with MiXCR, one entry per CDR3 protein. The sample carries about 890,000 distinct CDR3 sequences, approximately 13% recorded once. These same records also appear under a second study, on yellow fever vaccine responses in identical twins.

The source material was PBMCs. These receptors were collected from a young woman in good health. The CDR3 runs from the conserved cysteine through the conserved F or W.

j_call	cdr3_length	v_call	cdr3_aa
TRBJ1-2	13	TRBV20-1	CSASNRDRGGYTF
TRBJ1-5	16	TRBV6-1	CASSEALVGARQPQHF
TRBJ2-1	16	TRBV20-1	CSARVGRLAGGDEQFF
TRBJ2-3	18	TRBV25-1	CASSGGTSGSRGTDTQYF
TRBJ2-1	13	TRBV20-1	CSAIRLGGYEQFF
TRBJ2-1	17	TRBV7-3	CASSLMGLAGGGNEQFF
TRBJ2-5	15	TRBV5-1	CASSLEGTPYETQYF
TRBJ2-7	16	TRBV6-5	CASSYSISGESYEQYF
TRBJ2-1	17	TRBV7-3	CASSHIGVWEEGNEQFF
TRBJ2-1	15	TRBV19	CACRGEGGSYNEQFF
TRBJ1-6	16	TRBV10-3	CAISRDRQTYNSPLHF
TRBJ2-7	14	TRBV10-3	CAIRETSGSYEQYF
TRBJ2-3	15	TRBV20-1	CSASGRGPGADTQYF
TRBJ2-5	18	TRBV11-1	CASSFQNRLAGGRETQYF
TRBJ2-5	15	TRBV28	CASRVLGGWQETQYF
TRBJ2-2	14	TRBV24-1	CATSDAQGTGELFF
TRBJ2-7	12	TRBV29-1	CSTSTYSYEQYF
TRBJ2-5	14	TRBV5-1	CASSLGGAEETQYF
TRBJ1-2	13	TRBV27	CGSSRGLGYGYTF
TRBJ2-1	18	TRBV15	CATSRERGGRSTYNEQFF
TRBJ1-2	15	TRBV28	CASLPGTGNLYGYTF
TRBJ1-4	16	TRBV7-9	CASSLSSGQLNEKLFF
TRBJ2-1	13	TRBV20-1	CSARARYYNEQFF
TRBJ1-1	14	TRBV25-1	CASDPGQLNTEAFF
TRBJ2-1	13	TRBV20-1	CSARTGTYNEQFF
TRBJ2-1	16	TRBV6-5	CASSLSGLADYNEQFF
TRBJ2-2	17	TRBV4-1	CASSPSGRAAGTGELFF
TRBJ2-3	17	TRBV28	CASSFPERGGLEDTQYF
TRBJ1-1	12	TRBV5-6	CASSLGAAEAFF
TRBJ1-4	15	TRBV4-2	CASSQDTGGSEKLFF
TRBJ2-5	14	TRBV12-3/TRBV12-4	CASSSQGAGETQYF
TRBJ2-4	12	TRBV24-1	CATKDRENIQYF
TRBJ2-7	12	TRBV25-1	CASSAGYGEQYF
TRBJ1-4	14	TRBV5-1	CASSLKGDGEKLFF
TRBJ2-5	16	TRBV7-8	CASSPKGRGGVQTQYF
TRBJ2-7	13	TRBV6-1	CASNPGPAYEQYF
TRBJ2-4	14	TRBV20-1	CSAREAGPLNIQYF
TRBJ1-2	12	TRBV19	CASSRPSSGYTF
TRBJ1-1	17	TRBV6-1	CASRQPGTGGKNTEAFF
TRBJ1-4	14	TRBV5-1	CASSLDARDEKLFF
TRBJ2-5	15	TRBV20-1	CSAAAGAGLKETQYF
TRBJ2-7	14	TRBV27	CASSRAGISYEQYF
TRBJ2-2	14	TRBV2	CASSRGLAGGELFF
TRBJ2-5	14	TRBV5-1	CASSRDGVQETQYF
TRBJ1-2	14	TRBV5-6	CASRAQGGHYGYTF
TRBJ1-5	15	TRBV12-3/TRBV12-4	CASSLGPFSNQPQHF
TRBJ2-7	14	TRBV18	CASSPSLTAYEQYF
TRBJ1-5	12	TRBV7-9	CASSKGSQPQHF
TRBJ2-4	14	TRBV20-1	CSARLAGVANIQYF
TRBJ1-1	14	TRBV5-1	CASSTGTGNTEAFF
TRBJ1-6	13	TRBV9	CASSAVPNSPLHF
TRBJ2-1	13	TRBV6-2/TRBV6-3	CASSSWVDNEQFF
TRBJ2-2	15	TRBV4-1	CASSQAGGDTGELFF
TRBJ2-3	14	TRBV11-2	CASSLLPGTDTQYF